This TCR beta chain was identified in a study of cytomegalovirus exposure and HLA in healthy donors. A multiplex PCR was run with 60 Vbeta primers and 13 Jbeta primers. TCRdb's table, derived via immunoSEQ multiplex PCR, lists solely in-frame clones and lacks some. The sample consists of roughly 84,000 clones, 55% to 70% of them appearing once. CDR1 is LNHDA and CDR2 is SQIVND in the germline V gene (reference sequence). This CDR3 has 13 residues. V dropped 8 bases and J dropped 4 bases, with 14 bases sitting between them. Material for sequencing was PBMCs. V and J are TRBV19 and TRBJ1-2; tentatively, D is TRBD1 (6 bases). The clonotype comes from a woman aged 40 to 50 in good health and CMV-seropositive. CDR3 coding DNA: TGTGCCAGTGGAAACAGGGATAGCTATGGCTACACCTTC. This encodes CASGNRDSYGYTF. Drawing the rest from reference TRBV19 and TRBJ1-2, the complete variable domain is DGGITQSPKYLFRKEGQNVTLSCEQNLNHDAMYWYRQDPGQGLRLIYYSQIVNDFQKGDIAEGYSVSREKKESFPLTVTSAQKNPTAFYLCASGNRDSYGYTFGSGTRLTVV.